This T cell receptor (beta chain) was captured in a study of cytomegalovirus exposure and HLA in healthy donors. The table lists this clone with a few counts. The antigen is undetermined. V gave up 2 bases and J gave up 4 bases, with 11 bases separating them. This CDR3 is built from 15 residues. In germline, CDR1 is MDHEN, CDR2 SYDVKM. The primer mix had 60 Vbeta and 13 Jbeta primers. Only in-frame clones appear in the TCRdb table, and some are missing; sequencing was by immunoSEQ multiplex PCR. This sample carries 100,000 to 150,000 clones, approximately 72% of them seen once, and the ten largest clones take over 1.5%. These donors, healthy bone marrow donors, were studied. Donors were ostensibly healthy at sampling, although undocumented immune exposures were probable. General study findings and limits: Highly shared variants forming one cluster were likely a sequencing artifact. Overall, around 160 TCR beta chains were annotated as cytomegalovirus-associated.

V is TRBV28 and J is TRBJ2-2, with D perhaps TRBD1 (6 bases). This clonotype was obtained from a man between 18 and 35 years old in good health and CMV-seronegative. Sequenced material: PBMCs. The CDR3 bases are TGTGCCAGCAGTTTAGGGCAGGGGTCCACCGGGGAGCTGTTTTTT. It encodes CASSLGQGSTGELFF.